This TCR beta chain was recorded in a study of T cell clonotyping in hematopoietic cell transplantation. Study conclusions and caveats: Few recipient clonotypes overlapped donors; over 95% were de novo at given depth. Recipient TCR diversity dropped after transplant; expanded clonotypes rose from day 30 to 180. Graft donor and pretransplant recipient Inverse Simpson Index values predicted broader posttransplant TCR diversity.

A word on this clone: Its antigen is unknown.

There are 15 residues in the CDR3. Germline CDR1 is LNHNV and CDR2 is YYDKDF (reference sequence). Trimming removed 1 base from V and 3 bases from J; junction bases left unmatched: 4. Sequencing used immunoSEQ multiplex PCR; TCRdb keeps in-frame clones, though not all of them. Of roughly 14,000 clones in the sample, over 75% are singletons; the top ten hold about 13%. The receptor comes from a male patient aged 45-60 years who had an allogeneic stem cell transplant from an unrelated donor, so T cells may come from the graft donor. Some clones in this sample may be carry-over from other donors' samples. The sequenced sample was PBMCs, obtained 100 days after allogeneic stem cell transplant. J is TRBJ2-3 and V is TRBV15; 7 bases fit TRBD2. CDR3: CATSRALALTDTQYF. The DNA for the CDR3 is TGTGCCACCAGCAGAGCACTAGCGTTGACAGATACGCAGTATTTT.